One and the same sample provided the 21 T cell receptor beta chains below, sequenced in a study of blood T cells in healthy people across ages. A second PCR, run for roughly 7 to 12 cycles, used a sample-barcoded 5' primer plus a J-beta primer mix. TCRdb re-called the 5' RACE reads with MiXCR, one entry per CDR3 protein. The sample includes hundreds of thousands of distinct CDR3 sequences, about 61% of them seen just once. Sequencing used blood. The receptor source for this set is a man aged 35 to 55 in good health.

The chain recombines TRBV18 with TRBJ2-1; 7 bases line up with TRBD1. The CDR3 covers 13 residues. With 2 bases clipped from V and 9 bases from J, the junction kept 4 bases outside the gene matches. Germline loops: CDR1 KGHSH, CDR2 LQKENI. The CDR3 DNA sequence: TGTGCCAGCTCACCAAGACAGGGCGGTGAGCAGTTCTTC. This gives the protein CASSPRQGGEQFF.

About this clonotype: One end of the junction varies from germline; a read error may be responsible. The chain combines TRBV7-2 with TRBJ2-6; 7 bases match TRBD1. Looked up from germline, CDR1 is SGHTA and CDR2 is FQGNSA. The CDR3 spans 17 residues. The CDR3: CAGSQQGLLSGANVLTF. The CDR3 bases are TGTGCCGGCAGCCAACAGGGGCTCTTATCTGGGGCCAACGTCCTGACTTTC. The full variable domain, completed using reference TRBV7-2 and TRBJ2-6, is GAGVSQSPSNKVTEKGKDVELRCDPISGHTALYWYRQSLGQGLEFLIYFQGNSAPDKSGLPSDRFSAERTGGSVSTLTIQRTQQEDSAVYLCAGSQQGLLSGANVLTFGAGSRLTVL.

J is TRBJ2-3 and V is TRBV12-3 or TRBV12-4; tentatively, D is TRBD1 or TRBD2 (5 bases each). The length of the CDR3 is 13 residues. V lost 7 bases to trimming and J lost 7 bases, with 15 bases between them. CDR3 amino acids: CASTSGHANTQYF. CDR3 in DNA: TGTGCCAGCACGAGCGGACATGCGAATACGCAGTATTTT.

The chain combines TRBV7-9 with TRBJ2-6; D might be TRBD1 (5 bases). V was trimmed by 5 bases and J by 1 base, leaving 18 bases between them. The CDR3 extends over 18 amino acids. Germline assignment: CDR1 SEHNR and CDR2 FQNEAQ (reference sequence). Here the CDR3 reads CASSPPRGQGSGANVLTF. Here the CDR3 DNA reads TGTGCCAGCAGCCCCCCCCGAGGTCAGGGTTCTGGGGCCAACGTCCTGACTTTC.

This clonotype appeared a few times. The chain is built from TRBV5-6 and TRBJ2-5, with 8 bases matching TRBD1. The CDR3 spans 15 residues. Germline trimming cut 4 bases from V and 2 bases from J; bases unmatched to any gene: 7. In germline, CDR1 is SGHDT, CDR2 YYEEEE. The CDR3 DNA follows: TGTGCCAGCAGCGTCACAGGGGGGTGGCAAGAGACCCAGTACTTC. Protein product: CASSVTGGWQETQYF.

The chain joins TRBV5-1 to TRBJ2-3; TRBD1 matches 7 bases. The germline V gene encodes CDR1 SGHRS and CDR2 YFSETQ. This CDR3 contains 16 residues. The V gene end was trimmed by 4 bases and the J gene end by 4 bases; junction bases not matched to a gene: 12. In nucleotides, the CDR3 is TGCGCCAGCAGCGTTGTACACCAGGGGGACGCAGATACGCAGTATTTT. This translates into CASSVVHQGDADTQYF.

The chain has TRBV7-9 and TRBJ1-5; TRBD1 matches at 10 bases. From germline, CDR1 is SEHNR and CDR2 FQNEAQ (reference sequence). Unmatched junction bases numbered 4, after V lost 3 bases and J lost 2 bases. CDR3 size: 16 residues. The DNA for the CDR3 is TGTGCCAGCAGCTTTACCGGGACAGGGGGCAATCAGCCCCAGCATTTT. Protein sequence: CASSFTGTGGNQPQHF. Complete variable domain (other parts from reference TRBV7-9 and TRBJ1-5): DTGVSQNPRHKITKRGQNVTFRCDPISEHNRLYWYRQTLGQGPEFLTYFQNEAQLEKSRLLSDRFSAERPKGSFSTLEIQRTEQGDSAMYLCASSFTGTGGNQPQHFGDGTRLSIL.

The chain uses TRBV27 and TRBJ2-5, with D possibly being TRBD1 (5 bases). The CDR3 extends over 12 amino acids. V lost 5 bases and J lost 2, with 6 bases in between. Germline V CDR1 and CDR2: MNHEY, SMNVEV (reference sequence). DNA for the CDR3: TGTGCCAGCAGTAACAGGCAAGAGACCCAGTACTTC. Translation: CASSNRQETQYF.

This clonotype occurred a few times. The chain has TRBV12-3 or TRBV12-4 and TRBJ2-3, with D unclear. Trimming removed 5 bases at V and 2 bases at J, with 14 bases between. CDR3 size: 15 residues. In DNA, the CDR3 is TGTGCCAGCAGTCCAAGACACCTATCCACAGATACGCAGTATTTT. It specifies CASSPRHLSTDTQYF.

The chain has TRBV12-3 or TRBV12-4 and TRBJ2-1; D is possibly TRBD2 (6 bases). The V end lost 5 bases, the J end lost 8 bases, and 16 bases lay between the germline ends. This CDR3 region has 14 residues. Here the CDR3 reads CASSPQDTGDEQFF. As DNA, the CDR3 is TGTGCCAGCAGTCCCCAGGACACGGGGGATGAGCAGTTCTTC.

This clonotype was counted at least ten times. V usage is TRBV6-2 or TRBV6-3 and J usage is TRBJ1-2; the D is unclear. V lost 4 bases, J lost 10 bases, and 19 bases lay in between. CDR3 length: 14 amino acids. CDR1 is MNHEY, CDR2 SVGEGT, per germline. In nucleotides, the CDR3 is TGTGCCAGCAGTTGGGATGCGTCGGGTCCTGTCTACACCTTC. Residues: CASSWDASGPVYTF.

The V and J genes are TRBV12-3 or TRBV12-4 and TRBJ1-2; D perhaps matches TRBD1 (6 bases). V lost 5 bases and J 6 bases, leaving 16 bases between the germline ends. This CDR3 contains 14 residues. CDR3 protein: CASSQTGRPDGYTF. The CDR3 coding sequence is TGTGCCAGCAGTCAGACAGGCCGTCCAGATGGCTACACCTTC.

V gene TRBV6-6 combines with J gene TRBJ1-6; 8 bases agree with TRBD1. This CDR3 spans 15 amino acids. Per the germline V gene, CDR1 is MNHNY and CDR2 is SVGAGI (reference sequence). Unmatched junction bases numbered 3, after V lost 4 bases and J lost 4 bases. The CDR3 reads CASSSTGGYNSPLHF. The CDR3 bases are TGTGCCAGCAGTTCTACAGGGGGGTATAATTCACCCCTCCACTTT.

As to this clonotype: Germline and junction disagree at one end, which may indicate a read error. The chain joins TRBV2 to TRBJ2-1, with 8 bases lining up with TRBD2. There are 13 residues in the CDR3. The germline CDR1 and CDR2 sequences are SNHLY and FYNNEI. The CDR3 sequence: CVSSPGTSNEQFF. The CDR3, as DNA: TGTGTCAGCAGCCCCGGGACTAGCAATGAGCAGTTCTTC.

The chain employs TRBV24-1 and TRBJ2-1; D gene unclear. The V and J ends lost 5 bases and 8 bases respectively, with 9 bases between them. The CDR3 spans 12 residues. Germline V gene data show CDR1 as KGHDR and CDR2 as SFDVKD. CDR3 coding DNA: TGTGCCACCAGTGGGGTGGCCGATGAGCAGTTCTTC. As protein: CATSGVADEQFF.

This clonotype has a handful of counts. The chain is built from TRBV7-2 and TRBJ1-2; TRBD1 matches at 9 bases. The germline CDR1 and CDR2 sequences are SGHTA and FQGNSA. The CDR3 is 15 amino acids. The trim removed 4 bases at V and 6 bases at J, leaving 9 bases unmatched. CDR3 protein: CASSSQTGGWDGYTF. Written as DNA, the CDR3 is TGTGCCAGCAGCTCCCAGACAGGGGGTTGGGATGGCTACACCTTC.

Ten or more counts support this clonotype. J is TRBJ1-2 and V is TRBV6-6; maybe TRBD1 (5 bases). This CDR3 is built from 14 residues. The germline V gene encodes CDR1 MNHNY and CDR2 SVGAGI (reference sequence). Trimming stripped 5 bases from V and 5 bases from J, with 15 bases between. CDR3 amino acids: CASSEKTEGYGYTF. The CDR3 DNA reads as TGTGCCAGCAGTGAGAAGACAGAAGGGTATGGCTACACCTTC.

This clonotype was picked up a small number of times. The rearrangement links TRBV6-5 to TRBJ1-1; D unclear. Germline V CDR1 and CDR2: MNHEY, SVGAGI. There are 15 residues in the CDR3. The V end was cut by 2 bases, the J end by 3 bases, with 13 bases between. The CDR3 region has the DNA TGTGCCAGCAGTTACGGTGCCAGGAAAGACACTGAAGCTTTCTTT. Translated, it gives CASSYGARKDTEAFF.

As regards this clonotype: A read error may account for a junction end that differs from germline. The rearrangement uses TRBV20-1 and TRBJ2-7; unclear D gene. The DNA end is more similar to TRBJ2-5, so the J call may be wrong. The V gene's germline CDR1 is DFQATT and CDR2 SNEGSKA (reference sequence). The CDR3 is 15 amino acids. The CDR3 reads CNARDPVGVGETQYF. Here the CDR3 DNA reads TGCAATGCTAGAGATCCCGTCGGAGTGGGGGAGACCCAGTACTTC.

The chain is built from TRBV24-1 and TRBJ2-3; 7 bases agree with TRBD1. Germline V CDR1 and CDR2: KGHDR, SFDVKD. V lost 0 bases, J lost 1 base, and 3 bases stayed unmatched. This CDR3 has 16 amino acids. DNA of the CDR3: TGTGCCACCAGTGATTTGGACAGGGCTGGCACAGATACGCAGTATTTT. Its protein is CATSDLDRAGTDTQYF.

This clonotype was detected a few times. The chain employs TRBV12-3 or TRBV12-4 and TRBJ2-4, with 7 bases fitting TRBD1. The V segment lost 8 bases and the J segment 1 base; nucleotides outside the gene matches: 5. This CDR3 has 14 amino acids. The CDR3 spells CASGKQGAKNIQYF. The CDR3, as DNA: TGTGCCAGCGGCAAACAGGGGGCCAAAAACATTCAGTACTTC.